This T cell receptor (beta chain) was sequenced for a study of Graves' ophthalmopathy and Graves' hyperthyroidism. The wider study: Peripheral blood samples were taken at initial diagnosis, before any treatment.

This clonotype came up many times. Clinical symptoms, serum thyroxine, TRAb, thyroid ultrasound and orbital computed tomography formed the basis of diagnosis. Amplification of TCR beta CDR3 regions used RNA transcripts. HTBI primers were employed in first-round RT-PCR, then a second-round multiplex PCR followed. Using its own MiXCR run on the multiplex PCR reads, TCRdb lists one record per CDR3 protein. Among just over 400,000 distinct CDR3 sequences listed, around 20% were seen once. The germline V gene has CDR1 MNHEY and CDR2 SVGAGI. V was trimmed by 6 bases and J by 0 bases, leaving 12 bases between them. The CDR3 totals 14 residues.

The TCR comes from a young woman with stable Graves' hyperthyroidism. What was sequenced was peripheral blood. The J gene is TRBJ2-7, the V gene TRBV6-5; the D gene is possibly TRBD2 (6 bases). The DNA for the CDR3 is TGTGCCAGCAGGACGGGACTCAGCTCCTACGAGCAGTACTTC. Translating it yields CASRTGLSSYEQYF.